A single sample gave rise to the 20 T cell receptor beta chains below, sequenced in a study of human T cells and chemical hapten exposure. TCRdb itself ran the RACE reads through MiXCR, one entry per CDR3 protein. The repertoire includes some 52,000 distinct CDR3 sequences, over 9.5% of them detected once, and approximately 16% sits in the top ten. The sample's time point: patch test 3, about 24 weeks after DPC sensitization. Treatment: therapeutic diphenylcyclopropenone sensitization with weekly scalp DPC. The material sequenced was whole blood, taken in connection with sensitization to the hapten diphenylcyclopropenone (DPC). The receptors derive from a woman aged 40 to 50 with alopecia areata. Some clones in this sample may be carry-over from other donors' samples.

This clonotype was counted only a few times. This chain connects TRBV20-1 to TRBJ1-6; D is ambiguous. V was pared by 2 bases and J by 5 bases, with 13 bases between. In germline, CDR1 is DFQATT, CDR2 SNEGSKA (reference sequence). The length of the CDR3 is 15 residues. CDR3 bases: TGCAGTGCTAGAATTGGCGCGGCAGATAATTCACCCCTCCACTTT. It codes for CSARIGAADNSPLHF.

This clonotype was observed many times. This chain connects TRBV6-4 to TRBJ1-6, with D hard to call. The germline CDR1 and CDR2 sequences are MRHNA and SNTAGT. V lost 4 bases and J lost 6, with 10 bases in between. CDR3 length equals 14 residues. This chain's CDR3 is CASSADGGNSPLHF. The DNA for the CDR3 is TGTGCCAGCAGTGCGGATGGCGGTAATTCACCCCTCCACTTT.

This clonotype was counted many times. The chain joins TRBV14 to TRBJ1-1; D not certain. The CDR3 covers 13 residues. The germline V and J ends were trimmed by 4 bases and 4 bases, with 10 bases remaining between them. From germline, CDR1 is SGHDN and CDR2 FVKESK. The CDR3 region is CASSPDLRTEAFF. The CDR3, as DNA: TGTGCCAGCAGCCCCGACCTCCGCACTGAAGCTTTCTTT.

This clonotype appeared many times. The J gene is TRBJ1-6, the V gene TRBV7-2; no clear D. The V end was cut by 5 bases, the J end by 1 base, with 12 bases between. This CDR3 region has 16 residues. Germline V lookup: CDR1 SGHTA, CDR2 FQGNSA. Here the CDR3 reads CASSPGRRSYNSPLHF. CDR3 in DNA: TGTGCCAGCAGCCCGGGGAGAAGATCCTATAATTCACCCCTCCACTTT.

The gene calls are TRBV7-9 and TRBJ2-7; D uncertain. The V gene lost 2 bases and the J gene lost 3 bases, with 8 bases spanning the gap. This CDR3 contains 13 residues. Per the germline V gene, CDR1 is SEHNR and CDR2 is FQNEAQ (reference sequence). The CDR3 is CASSLRQNYEQYF. The CDR3 DNA follows: TGTGCCAGCAGCTTAAGGCAGAACTACGAGCAGTACTTC.

The gene calls are TRBV5-1 and TRBJ1-1; D is undetermined. From germline, CDR1 is SGHRS and CDR2 YFSETQ. V lost 4 bases, J lost 3 bases, and 13 bases lay in between. The CDR3 loop spans 14 amino acids. The CDR3 sequence is CASSPRLDYTEAFF. CDR3 coding DNA: TGCGCCAGCAGCCCACGACTGGATTACACTGAAGCTTTCTTT.

This clonotype was observed many times. The chain employs TRBV29-1 and TRBJ2-3; 10 bases are a match to TRBD2. Trimming took 0 bases from V and 11 from J; bases not matched to a gene: 20. The CDR3 spans 18 residues. The germline V gene encodes CDR1 SQVTM and CDR2 ANQGSEA. CDR3 sequence: CSVEDPDLAAGGLWVQYF. In nucleotides, the CDR3 is TGCAGCGTTGAAGATCCCGACCTCGCAGCGGGGGGGCTGTGGGTGCAGTATTTT.

This chain connects TRBV28 to TRBJ2-5; no clear D gene. Trimming cost V 3 bases and J 1 base, with 9 bases left between them. The CDR3 has 14 residues. The V gene's germline CDR1 is MDHEN and CDR2 SYDVKM. The CDR3 nucleotides are TGTGCCAGCAGTTTGTCGGGTTTCCAAGAGACCCAGTACTTC. This encodes CASSLSGFQETQYF.

This clonotype was counted at least ten times. V usage is TRBV11-2 and J usage is TRBJ2-5; D gene uncertain. The CDR3 is 14 residues long. Germline CDR1 reads SGHAT; CDR2 reads FQNNGV. V gave up 3 bases and J gave up 5 bases, with 13 bases separating them. The CDR3 nucleotides read TGTGCCAGCAGCTTTCGCGCCGGATGGGAGACCCAGTACTTC. It codes for CASSFRAGWETQYF. Complete variable domain (other parts from reference TRBV11-2 and TRBJ2-5): EAGVAQSPRYKIIEKRQSVAFWCNPISGHATLYWYQQILGQGPKLLIQFQNNGVVDDSQLPKDRFSAERLKGVDSTLKIQPAKLEDSAVYLCASSFRAGWETQYFGPGTRLLVL.

In this sample, this clonotype turned up many times. The gene calls are TRBV9 and TRBJ1-2; the D gene is possibly TRBD1 (5 bases). Germline V gives CDR1 SGDLS, CDR2 YYNGEE. The CDR3 covers 13 residues. Trimming pared 3 bases from V and 5 bases from J, leaving 11 bases between. The CDR3 here is CASSAGYRYGYTF. The CDR3, as DNA: TGTGCCAGCAGCGCAGGGTATAGGTATGGCTACACCTTC.

This clonotype was seen repeatedly, ten times or more. This chain connects TRBV28 to TRBJ1-1; no clear D. The CDR3 has 17 amino acids. CDR1 MDHEN and CDR2 SYDVKM come from the germline V gene. The ends were cut back, 1 base at V and 0 bases at J, with 15 bases in the middle. For the CDR3, the DNA is TGTGCCAGCAGTTTATTGAACAGCGGACTGATGAACACTGAAGCTTTCTTT. Its translation: CASSLLNSGLMNTEAFF.

This clonotype was detected ten times or more. The V gene is TRBV27, the J gene TRBJ2-3; the D is unclear. The CDR3 is made up of 13 amino acids. Trimming stripped 10 bases from V and 2 bases from J, with 13 bases between. Germline-derived CDR1 and CDR2 are MNHEY and SMNVEV (reference sequence). The CDR3 nucleotides read TGTGCCAACCGTCAGGACGACACAGATACGCAGTATTTT. Encoded protein: CANRQDDTDTQYF.

This clonotype was seen many times. This chain's CDR3 is CASSLTQLTEAFF. The CDR3 DNA follows: TGTGCCAGCAGCTTAACGCAACTGACTGAAGCTTTCTTT. This sequence joins TRBV7-3 and TRBJ1-1, with unresolved D. This CDR3 is built from 13 residues. Trimming left V 0 bases short and J 5 bases short, with 7 bases between. Per the germline V gene, CDR1 is SGHTA and CDR2 is FQGTGA. The whole variable domain, filled in from reference TRBV7-3 and TRBJ1-1, reads GAGVSQTPSNKVTEKGKYVELRCDPISGHTALYWYRQSLGQGPEFLIYFQGTGAADDSGLPNDRFFAVRPEGSVSTLKIQRTERGDSAVYLCASSLTQLTEAFFGQGTRLTVV.

This clonotype was seen repeatedly, ten times or more. This rearrangement joins TRBV20-1 to TRBJ2-5; the match to TRBD1 covers 7 bases. Germline V lookup: CDR1 DFQATT, CDR2 SNEGSKA (reference sequence). After removal of 5 bases from V and 0 bases from J, the junction contained 6 bases not matched to a gene. The CDR3 has 14 residues. The CDR3 here is CSAHRDRDQETQYF. The CDR3 DNA sequence: TGCAGTGCTCACCGGGACAGAGACCAAGAGACCCAGTACTTC.

This clonotype came up many times. The chain is built from TRBV29-1 and TRBJ1-2; the D gene is possibly TRBD1 (5 bases). Germline CDR1 SQVTM, CDR2 ANQGSEA. Trimming shortened V by 2 bases and J by 8 bases, and 18 bases separated the two germline ends. The CDR3 totals 14 residues. The CDR3 sequence is CSVEKDRRDSGYTF. The CDR3 nucleotides are TGCAGCGTTGAAAAGGACCGAAGGGACTCCGGCTACACCTTC.

This clonotype was seen more than once but under ten times. The genes are TRBV25-1 and TRBJ1-3; D unclear. The germline CDR1 and CDR2 sequences are MGHDK and SYGVNS. CDR3 length: 12 residues. Between the trimmed V and J ends, which lost 5 bases and 8 bases, there was a span of 10 bases. This CDR3 reads CASSKTSYTIYF. The CDR3 nucleotides read TGTGCCAGCAGTAAGACTAGCTACACCATATATTTT.

This clonotype was picked up a small number of times. The rearrangement links TRBV30 to TRBJ2-3, with 8 positions matching TRBD2. The germline V gene has CDR1 GTSNPN and CDR2 SVGIG (reference sequence). This CDR3 is built from 15 residues. J lost 1 base, V lost 0 bases, and 3 bases had no gene match. CDR3 bases: TGTGCCTGGAGTGTAGCGGGGGTGGGCACAGATACGCAGTATTTT. This encodes CAWSVAGVGTDTQYF.

The table lists this clonotype with a few counts. Here the CDR3 DNA reads TGTGCCAGCAGCCCAACCGGACAGGGCGGGGGTAATGAAAAACTGTTTTTT. This encodes CASSPTGQGGGNEKLFF. This chain connects TRBV7-6 to TRBJ1-4; 8 nucleotides agree with TRBD1. Germline lookup yields CDR1 SGHVS and CDR2 FNYEAQ. CDR3 size: 17 residues. J lost 4 bases, V lost 5 bases, and 12 bases had no gene match.

In this sample, this clonotype turned up many times. The rearrangement links TRBV4-1 to TRBJ2-1, with 12 bases fitting TRBD2. This CDR3 region has 14 residues. The J segment lost 15 bases and the V segment lost 1 base, leaving 7 bases of the junction unmatched. Germline CDR1 MGHRA, CDR2 YSYEKL. The CDR3 spells CASSQGLAGARRFF. The CDR3 DNA reads as TGCGCCAGCAGCCAAGGACTAGCGGGGGCCAGGCGGTTCTTC.

This clonotype was seen only a few times. The rearrangement links TRBV19 to TRBJ1-4, with 8 nucleotides matching TRBD1. CDR3 length: 14 amino acids. Trimming took 6 bases from V and 10 from J; bases not matched to a gene: 10. Germline CDR1 LNHDA, CDR2 SQIVND (reference sequence). CDR3 nucleotide sequence: TGTGCCAGTAGGCACTCAGGGGGCGCGGGAAAACTGTTTTTT. It is translated as CASRHSGGAGKLFF.